The following is a T cell receptor (beta chain) sequence with its context. Its antigen is undetermined. Axillary draining lymph nodes of breast cancer patients supplied the node samples. Each CDR3 protein is one row after TCRdb ran MiXCR on the multiplex PCR reads. The table lists approximately 280,000 distinct CDR3 sequences, over 30% of them singletons, with around 1% in the top ten. The source of the sample is a study of breast tumors, draining lymph nodes, adjacent tissues. Overall study results and limits: Luminal-like breast cancer showed significantly higher tumor–nontumor repertoire similarity than basal-like. Tumor TCR diversity was below lymph nodes but above nontumor tissue.

Per germline, CDR1 LNHDA and CDR2 SQIVND (reference sequence). The CDR3 runs to 13 residues. V was cut by 6 bases and J by 7 bases, with 12 bases left in between. The TCR was taken from a female donor with breast cancer. Some clones in this sample may be carry-over from other donors' samples. The chain employs TRBV19 and TRBJ2-2, with D uncertain. The source material was axillary lymph node tissue. As DNA, the CDR3 is TGTGCCAGTAGGGAACAGCCGGTCGGGGAGCTGTTTTTT. Protein product: CASREQPVGELFF. The variable domain in full, with the rest retrieved from reference TRBV19 and TRBJ2-2, is DGGITQSPKYLFRKEGQNVTLSCEQNLNHDAMYWYRQDPGQGLRLIYYSQIVNDFQKGDIAEGYSVSREKKESFPLTVTSAQKNPTAFYLCASREQPVGELFFGEGSRLTVL.